This T cell receptor beta chain was captured by sequencing in a study of blood T cells in healthy people across ages. The CDR3 is 16 amino acids. Together with a sample-barcoded 5' primer, a J-beta primer mix was included in a second PCR lasting roughly 7 to 11 cycles. With 12 random nucleotides, a template-switch adaptor tagged each individual cDNA molecule. Using its own MiXCR run on the 5' RACE reads, TCRdb lists one record per CDR3 protein. The profile covers around 800,000 distinct CDR3 sequences, with 35% to 60% appearing a single time and 18% taken by the ten largest. General study findings and limits: A strong correlation was found between TCR beta diversity and the percentage of naive T cells. Nothing was known about donor CMV status, and this possibly confounded expanded clonotype changes. The lack of PBMC sorting stopped any conclusive naive versus antigen-experienced comparison.

Comments on this clonotype: Its antigen is currently unknown.

The clonotype originates from a man of 80 years or more in good health. The sequenced material came from blood. The genes are TRBV21-1 and TRBJ1-2; the D call TRBD1 from the table was never checked on the DNA. TRBV21-1 is described as a pseudogene. CDR3 in amino acids: CASSKSGGSPAYGYTF. The DNA for the CDR3 is TGTGCCAGCAGCAAATCTGGCGGATCCCCTGCCTATGGCTACACCTTC.